This T cell receptor beta chain was recorded in a study of cytomegalovirus exposure and HLA in healthy donors. General study points: Clonal expansion, a later analysis showed, was greater in HLA-associated TCR beta chains than in equally common others.

In germline, CDR1 is SNHLY, CDR2 FYNNEI. There are 15 residues in the CDR3. Worth noting for this clone: Its antigen remains unidentified. A junction end diverges from the germline sequence, so it may reflect a read error.

PCR involved 60 Vbeta and 13 Jbeta primers. Only in-frame clones appear in the TCRdb table, and some are missing; sequencing was by immunoSEQ multiplex PCR. The sample carries 150,000 to 200,000 clones, around 80% recorded once. Unrecorded immune exposures were likely, despite nominal health at sampling. This receptor was taken from a woman between 50 and 59 years old in good health and CMV-seronegative. The specimen sequenced was PBMCs. This chain uses TRBV2 with TRBJ2-1, with TRBD1 matching over 9 bases. This CDR3 reads CASSEDRGGYNEQFF. The DNA for the CDR3 is TGTGCCAGCAGCGAAGACAGGGGGGGCTACAATGAGCAGTTCTTC.